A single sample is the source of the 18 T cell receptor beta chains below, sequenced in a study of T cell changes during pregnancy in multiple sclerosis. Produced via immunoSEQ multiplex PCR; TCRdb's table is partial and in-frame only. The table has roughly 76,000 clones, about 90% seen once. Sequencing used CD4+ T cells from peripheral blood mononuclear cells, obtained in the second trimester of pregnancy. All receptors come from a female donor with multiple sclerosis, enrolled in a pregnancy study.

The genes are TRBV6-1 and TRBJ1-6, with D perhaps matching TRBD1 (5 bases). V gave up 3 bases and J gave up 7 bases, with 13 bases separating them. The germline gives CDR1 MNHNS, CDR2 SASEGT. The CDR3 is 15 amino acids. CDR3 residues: CASSEPGLANSPLHF. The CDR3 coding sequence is TGTGCCAGCAGTGAGCCGGGACTGGCAAATTCACCCCTCCACTTT.

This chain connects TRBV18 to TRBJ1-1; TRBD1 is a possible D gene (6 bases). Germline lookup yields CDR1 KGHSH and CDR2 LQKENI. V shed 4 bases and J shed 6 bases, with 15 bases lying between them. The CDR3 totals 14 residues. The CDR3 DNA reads TGTGCCAGCTCACAAAAACAGGGTAGCGCTGAAGCTTTCTTT. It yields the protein CASSQKQGSAEAFF.

The CDR3 nucleotides are TGTGCCAGCACTGTCTTCGGGGGTAATTCACCCCTCCACTTT. This encodes CASTVFGGNSPLHF. The rearrangement uses TRBV6-5 and TRBJ1-6; perhaps TRBD1 as D (5 bases). The CDR3 runs 14 residues. Germline lookup yields CDR1 MNHEY and CDR2 SVGAGI. Trimming stripped 7 bases from V and 6 bases from J, with 13 bases between.

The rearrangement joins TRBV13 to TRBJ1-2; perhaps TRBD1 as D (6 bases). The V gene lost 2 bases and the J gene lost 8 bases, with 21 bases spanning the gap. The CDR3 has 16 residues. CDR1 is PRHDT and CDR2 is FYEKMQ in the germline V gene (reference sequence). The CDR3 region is CASSLKGGIVKIGYTF. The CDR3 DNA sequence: TGTGCCAGCAGCTTAAAGGGGGGGATAGTAAAAATCGGCTACACCTTC.

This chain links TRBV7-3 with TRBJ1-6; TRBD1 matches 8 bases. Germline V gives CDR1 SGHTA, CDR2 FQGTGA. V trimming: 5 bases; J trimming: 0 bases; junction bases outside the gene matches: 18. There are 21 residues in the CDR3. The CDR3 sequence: CASSPRTGKVRVSSYNSPLHF. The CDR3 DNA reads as TGTGCCAGCAGCCCTCGGACAGGGAAGGTAAGGGTAAGCTCCTATAATTCACCCCTCCACTTT.

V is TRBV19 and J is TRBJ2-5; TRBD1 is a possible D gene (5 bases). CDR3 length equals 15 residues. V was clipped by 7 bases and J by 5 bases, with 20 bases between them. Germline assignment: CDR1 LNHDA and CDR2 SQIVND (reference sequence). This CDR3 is CASTSGSNLGETQYF. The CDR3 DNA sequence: TGTGCCAGTACCTCAGGGTCAAACCTAGGGGAGACCCAGTACTTC.

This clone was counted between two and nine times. The CDR3 here is CASSLEGMGSPLHF. CDR3 bases: TGCGCCAGCAGCTTGGAGGGGATGGGCTCACCCCTCCACTTT. The chain carries TRBV5-1 and TRBJ1-6; a weak D match, TRBD1 (5 bases). This CDR3 contains 14 residues. The germline gives CDR1 SGHRS, CDR2 YFSETQ. Trimming shortened V by 0 bases and J by 10 bases, and 11 bases separated the two germline ends.

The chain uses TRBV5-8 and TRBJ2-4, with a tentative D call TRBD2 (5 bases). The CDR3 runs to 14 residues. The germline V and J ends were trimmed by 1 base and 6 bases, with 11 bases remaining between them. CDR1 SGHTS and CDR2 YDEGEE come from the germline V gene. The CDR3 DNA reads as TGTGCCAGCAGCTTGTTGTCTAGCTTAAACATTCAGTACTTC. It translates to CASSLLSSLNIQYF.

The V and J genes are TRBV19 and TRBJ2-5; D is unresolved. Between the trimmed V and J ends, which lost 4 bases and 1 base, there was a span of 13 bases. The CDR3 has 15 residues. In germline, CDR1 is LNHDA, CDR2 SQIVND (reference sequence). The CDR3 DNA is TGTGCCAGTAGTACGGGTCAGCTGGTCCAAGAGACCCAGTACTTC. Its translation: CASSTGQLVQETQYF.

The CDR3 coding sequence is TGTGCCAGCAGCCCGGGACTAGCCGGCGAGCAGTACTTC. This translates into CASSPGLAGEQYF. The chain links TRBV11-3 to TRBJ2-7, with 9 positions matching TRBD2. CDR3 size: 13 residues. Trimming removed 5 bases from V and 6 bases from J; junction bases left unmatched: 5. Germline V gives CDR1 SGHNT, CDR2 YENEEA.

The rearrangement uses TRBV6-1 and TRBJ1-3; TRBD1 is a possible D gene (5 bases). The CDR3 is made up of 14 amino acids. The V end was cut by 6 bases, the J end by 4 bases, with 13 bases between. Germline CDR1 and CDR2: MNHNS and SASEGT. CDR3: CASSRDFLGNTIYF. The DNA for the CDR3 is TGTGCCAGCAGCCGGGACTTCCTCGGAAACACCATATATTTT.

This chain's CDR3 is CASTNRGNEQFF. CDR3 in DNA: TGTGCCAGCACCAACAGGGGCAATGAGCAGTTCTTC. V is TRBV25-1 and J is TRBJ2-1, with TRBD1 identical over 7 bases. Germline V gene data show CDR1 as MGHDK and CDR2 as SYGVNS. The CDR3 has 12 residues. Trimming removed 7 bases from V and 6 bases from J; junction bases left unmatched: 3.

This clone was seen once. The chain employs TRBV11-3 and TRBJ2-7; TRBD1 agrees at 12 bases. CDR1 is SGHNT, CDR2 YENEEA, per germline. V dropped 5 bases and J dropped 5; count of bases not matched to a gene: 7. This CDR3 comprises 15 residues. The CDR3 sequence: CASSQEGQGAHEQYF. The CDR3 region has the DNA TGTGCCAGCAGCCAAGAGGGACAGGGGGCACACGAGCAGTACTTC.

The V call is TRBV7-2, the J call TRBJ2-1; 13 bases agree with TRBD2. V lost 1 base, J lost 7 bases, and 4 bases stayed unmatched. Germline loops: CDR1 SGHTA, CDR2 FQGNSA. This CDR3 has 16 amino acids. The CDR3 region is CASSLVGTSGINEQFF. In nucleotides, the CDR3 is TGTGCCAGCAGCTTAGTGGGGACTAGCGGGATTAATGAGCAGTTCTTC.

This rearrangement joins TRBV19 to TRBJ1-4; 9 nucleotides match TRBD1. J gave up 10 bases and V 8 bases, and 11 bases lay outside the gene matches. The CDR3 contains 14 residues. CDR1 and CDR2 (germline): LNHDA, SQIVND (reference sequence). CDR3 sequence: CASGPGQGLGKLFF. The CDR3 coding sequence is TGTGCCAGTGGACCGGGACAGGGATTAGGAAAACTGTTTTTT.

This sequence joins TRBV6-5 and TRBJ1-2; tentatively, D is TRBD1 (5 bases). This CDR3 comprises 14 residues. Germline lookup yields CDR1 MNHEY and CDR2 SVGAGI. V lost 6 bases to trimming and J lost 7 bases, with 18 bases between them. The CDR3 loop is CASSRGGGEFGYTF. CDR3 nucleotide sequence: TGTGCCAGCAGCCGCGGGGGGGGAGAGTTTGGCTACACCTTC.

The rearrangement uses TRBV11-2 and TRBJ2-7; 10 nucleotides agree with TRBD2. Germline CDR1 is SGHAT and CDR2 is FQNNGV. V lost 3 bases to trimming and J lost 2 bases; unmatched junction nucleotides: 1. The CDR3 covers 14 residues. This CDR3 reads CASSFSGRAYEQYF. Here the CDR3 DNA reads TGTGCCAGCAGCTTCAGCGGGAGGGCCTACGAGCAGTACTTC.

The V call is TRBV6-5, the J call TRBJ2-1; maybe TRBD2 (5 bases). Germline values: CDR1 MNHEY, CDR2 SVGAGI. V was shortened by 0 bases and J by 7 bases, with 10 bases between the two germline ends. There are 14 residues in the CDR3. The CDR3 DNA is TGTGCCAGCAGTTACTCCGTCCGGGGAAATGAGCAGTTCTTC. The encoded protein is CASSYSVRGNEQFF.